This T cell receptor beta chain was identified during a study of PD-1 blockade in classical Hodgkin lymphoma. Study as a whole: Nivolumab was given intravenously to patients at 3 mg/kg every 2 weeks. General study points: CD4+ TCR diversity, unlike CD8+, rose significantly by C4D1.

To note about this clone: Its antigen is unknown.

Autologous stem cell transplantation was followed by relapse in every patient, and brentuximab vedotin exposure varied. This table comes from immunoSEQ multiplex PCR, and its TCRdb copy is limited to in-frame clones, with some not included. The sample records roughly 42,000 clones, about 71% being singletons. The CDR3 runs to 15 residues. V lost 0 bases and J 0 bases, leaving 9 bases between the germline ends. Germline CDR1 and CDR2: SNHLY and FYNNEI. The chain couples TRBV2 to TRBJ2-7; tentative D call: TRBD2 (6 bases). This material consisted of peripheral blood mononuclear cells (PBMCs), taken at baseline. The sequence was obtained from a human donor with classical Hodgkin lymphoma. The CDR3 DNA reads as TGTGCCAGCAGTGAAGCCCGGGGGAGCTCCTACGAGCAGTACTTC. It yields the protein CASSEARGSSYEQYF.